The TCR beta chain under discussion was sequenced for a study of blood T cell repertoires in COVID-19. About the study: Both acute and convalescent COVID-19 samples were obtained from the United States, Italy and Spain. The analysed material was cDNA or gDNA that came from T cells, B-cell-depleted T cells, or PBMCs.

Individuals aged about 18 to 89 years were recruited from 24 US areas. Recovered status in Cohort 3 required two negative PCRs, clearance, or symptom resolution. The germline V gene has CDR1 LNHDA and CDR2 SQIVND (reference sequence). V lost 4 bases to trimming and J lost 2 bases, with 15 bases between them. The length of the CDR3 is 15 residues. Clones were sequenced by immunoSEQ multiplex PCR, and TCRdb holds only the in-frame ones, with some missing. The sample contains 250,000 to 350,000 clones, 75% to 95% of which appear only once. Source material: PBMCs or T cells enriched from blood (not recorded which). J is TRBJ2-7 and V is TRBV19, with D possibly being TRBD2 (6 bases). This clonotype was sampled from a woman aged 25 to 45 who had recovered from COVID-19. The CDR3: CASSTQWGTPYEQYF. CDR3 bases: TGTGCCAGTAGTACCCAATGGGGGACTCCCTACGAGCAGTACTTC. The full variable domain, with the rest looked up from reference TRBV19 and TRBJ2-7, is DGGITQSPKYLFRKEGQNVTLSCEQNLNHDAMYWYRQDPGQGLRLIYYSQIVNDFQKGDIAEGYSVSREKKESFPLTVTSAQKNPTAFYLCASSTQWGTPYEQYFGPGTRLTVT.